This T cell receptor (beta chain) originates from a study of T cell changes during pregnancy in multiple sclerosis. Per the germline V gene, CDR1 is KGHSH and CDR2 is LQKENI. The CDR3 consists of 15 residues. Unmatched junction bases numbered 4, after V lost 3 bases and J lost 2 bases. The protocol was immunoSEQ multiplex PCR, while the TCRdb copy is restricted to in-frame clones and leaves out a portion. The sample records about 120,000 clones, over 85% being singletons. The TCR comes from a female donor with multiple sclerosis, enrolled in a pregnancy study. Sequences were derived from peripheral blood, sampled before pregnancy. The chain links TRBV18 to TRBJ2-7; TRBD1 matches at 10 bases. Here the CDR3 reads CASSPGTGDPYEQYF. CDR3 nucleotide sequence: TGTGCCAGCTCACCCGGGACAGGGGATCCCTACGAGCAGTACTTC.